The entry below describes one T cell receptor (beta chain). The sample originates from a study of blood T cell repertoires in COVID-19. Study-level background: Some COVID-19 samples were acute and others convalescent; all came from the United States, Italy and Spain. T cells, B-cell-depleted T cells, or PBMCs provided the cDNA or gDNA that served as material.

Categorization into cohorts depended on clinical history that participants reported. CDR3 length: 18 residues. The V gene's germline CDR1 is SGHNT and CDR2 YYREEE (reference sequence). V lost 9 bases and J lost 8; bases outside the gene matches: 23. Original methodology: Reference gene primer amplification in the assay estimated nucleated cell counts. The assay was immunoSEQ multiplex PCR, and TCRdb's table has in-frame clones only and misses some. Clone size and the V and J calls come from that table; the DNA yielded D and trimming. The table lists 270,000 or so clones, roughly 93% of them singletons, with 2.3% in the top ten.

Specimen: PBMCs or T cells enriched from blood (not recorded which). J is TRBJ1-4 and V is TRBV5-4, with TRBD1 identical over 9 bases. The receptor was isolated from a woman in her forties with acute COVID-19. In nucleotides, the CDR3 is TGTGCCACGACGGAACAGGGGGCAGAGAAGACAACTTTAGAAAAACTGTTTTTT. Encoded protein: CATTEQGAEKTTLEKLFF.